Each of the 30 T cell receptor beta chains below was sequenced from the same sample in a study of CD8 T cells in ankylosing spondylitis. Notes on the study in general: Characteristic of ankylosing spondylitis blood, it appeared, was a TCR beta motif comprising roughly 8 highly homologous variants.

MiXCR was run by TCRdb on the 5' RACE reads, yielding one entry per CDR3 protein. Counted here are under 450,000 distinct CDR3 sequences, approximately 17% occurring once; the ten biggest clones make up under 1.2%. No antigen is known for these receptors. Sequences were obtained from blood, either unsorted or a sorted T cell fraction (not recorded which). These receptors all come from a male donor with ankylosing spondylitis.

V is TRBV6-4 and J is TRBJ2-7; 8 positions match TRBD2. The germline gives CDR1 MRHNA, CDR2 SNTAGT. The CDR3 runs 13 residues. V lost 9 bases, J lost 2 bases, and 6 bases stayed unmatched. The CDR3: CARERELTYEQYF. The CDR3 region has the DNA TGTGCCAGGGAGCGGGAGCTAACCTACGAGCAGTACTTC.

V usage is TRBV25-1 and J usage is TRBJ2-2; 12 bases agree with TRBD2. V was pared by 5 bases and J by 4 bases, with 5 bases of the junction left unmatched. The CDR3 sequence is 16 residues long. CDR1 is MGHDK, CDR2 SYGVNS, per germline. The CDR3 DNA reads as TGTGCCAGCAGTCGGACTAGCGGGACTGGCACCGGGGAGCTGTTTTTT. Translation: CASSRTSGTGTGELFF.

This clonotype was counted at least ten times. The genes are TRBV3-1 and TRBJ2-7; TRBD1 might be the D (6 bases). Germline V gene sequence: CDR1 LGHDT, CDR2 YNNKEL (reference sequence). The length of the CDR3 is 14 residues. Deletions cut 3 bases from V and 6 bases from J, with 15 bases between. The CDR3 spells CASSQVQGRSEQYF. In DNA, the CDR3 is TGTGCCAGCAGCCAGGTACAGGGTCGGAGCGAGCAGTACTTC.

This clonotype was recorded a few times. This chain uses TRBV12-3 or TRBV12-4 with TRBJ2-4; D call uncertain. This CDR3 comprises 13 residues. The germline V and J ends were trimmed by 2 bases and 2 bases, with 4 bases remaining between them. CDR3 sequence (DNA): TGTGCCAGCAGTTTATTCCCCAAAAACATTCAGTACTTC. Its translation is CASSLFPKNIQYF.

The rearrangement joins TRBV20-1 to TRBJ1-2; D possibly corresponds to TRBD1 (5 bases). The CDR3 is 13 residues long. CDR1 is DFQATT and CDR2 is SNEGSKA in the germline V gene (reference sequence). V was shortened by 1 base and J by 3 bases, with 9 bases between the two germline ends. The CDR3 sequence is CSARAGAHYGYTF. As DNA, the CDR3 is TGCAGTGCTAGAGCCGGGGCCCACTATGGCTACACCTTC.

The chain is built from TRBV12-5 and TRBJ1-1, with 7 bases lining up with TRBD1. This CDR3 has 14 residues. J gave up 5 bases and V 7 bases, and 10 bases lay outside the gene matches. The V gene's germline CDR1 is LGHNT and CDR2 FRNRAP. The CDR3 DNA reads as TGTGCTAGTGTTTCCCAGGGGGTAAGGACTGAAGCTTTCTTT. This encodes CASVSQGVRTEAFF.

V is TRBV27 and J is TRBJ1-1, with D perhaps TRBD1 (6 bases). The V and J ends lost 6 bases and 6 bases respectively, with 14 bases between them. There are 13 residues in the CDR3. Germline V lookup: CDR1 MNHEY, CDR2 SMNVEV (reference sequence). The DNA of the CDR3 is TGTGCCAGCAGACCCGGAGGACAGCCTGAAGCTTTCTTT. The encoded protein is CASRPGGQPEAFF.

The CDR3 loop reads CASSQQGSGENYGYTF. The CDR3 region has the DNA TGTGCCAGCAGCCAGCAGGGGTCAGGGGAGAACTATGGCTACACCTTC. The chain has TRBV7-2 and TRBJ1-2; tentatively, D is TRBD1 (6 bases). CDR3 length equals 16 residues. V was clipped by 5 bases and J by 2 bases, with 18 bases between them. Germline CDR1 is SGHTA and CDR2 is FQGNSA.

The rearrangement links TRBV20-1 to TRBJ2-3; 7 bases map to TRBD2. Germline assignment: CDR1 DFQATT and CDR2 SNEGSKA (reference sequence). The CDR3 runs 15 residues. V gave up 0 bases and J gave up 2 bases; unmatched junction bases: 5. The CDR3: CSARDLRDYTDTQYF. The DNA of the CDR3 is TGCAGTGCTAGAGATCTCCGGGACTACACAGATACGCAGTATTTT.

This clonotype was seen a handful of times. A junction boundary mismatches the germline segment, possibly from a read error. The V gene is TRBV7-9, the J gene TRBJ2-6; weak D call: TRBD1 (5 bases). Germline values: CDR1 SEHNR, CDR2 FQNEAQ (reference sequence). This CDR3 is built from 16 residues. CDR3: CASSPGHISGTNVLTF. CDR3 sequence (DNA): TGTGCCAGCAGCCCAGGACACATCTCTGGGACCAACGTCCTGACTTTC. Looking up the rest from reference TRBV7-9 and TRBJ2-6 gives the full variable domain: DTGVSQNPRHKITKRGQNVTFRCDPISEHNRLYWYRQTLGQGPEFLTYFQNEAQLEKSRLLSDRFSAERPKGSFSTLEIQRTEQGDSAMYLCASSPGHISGTNVLTFGAGSRLTVL.

V and J are TRBV20-1 and TRBJ1-4; TRBD1 agrees at 11 bases. V lost 6 bases to trimming and J lost 6 bases; unmatched junction nucleotides: 9. This CDR3 is 15 amino acids long. Germline V lookup: CDR1 DFQATT, CDR2 SNEGSKA (reference sequence). CDR3 DNA: TGCAGTGCCCGGGACAGGGGGTTAAATGATGAAAAACTGTTTTTT. Translated, it gives CSARDRGLNDEKLFF.

The chain has TRBV20-1 and TRBJ2-1; TRBD2 is a possible D gene (6 bases). This CDR3 region has 18 residues. Trimming pared 5 bases from V and 6 bases from J, leaving 29 bases between. Germline CDR1 reads DFQATT; CDR2 reads SNEGSKA (reference sequence). CDR3 in amino acids: CSAPRAGRSGSRGNEQFF. CDR3 sequence (DNA): TGCAGTGCTCCCCGAGCGGGCCGTAGCGGCTCGAGGGGCAATGAGCAGTTCTTC.

Regarding this clonotype: One end of the junction does not line up with germline, which may come from a read error. V gene TRBV24-1 combines with J gene TRBJ2-1; 9 bases fit TRBD1. CDR3 length: 14 amino acids. Germline CDR1 is KGHDR and CDR2 is SFDVKD. CDR3 protein: CATSDPGVGQGRVF. In nucleotides, the CDR3 is TGTGCCACCAGTGATCCCGGAGTAGGACAGGGGAGGGTCTTC.

In its sample, this clonotype was seen a few times. The V call is TRBV24-1, the J call TRBJ1-5, with D unclear. The germline gives CDR1 KGHDR, CDR2 SFDVKD. V was shortened by 2 bases and J by 0 bases, with 4 bases between the two germline ends. The CDR3 consists of 14 residues. CDR3: CATSDWYSNQPQHF. The CDR3 coding sequence is TGTGCCACCAGTGATTGGTATAGCAATCAGCCCCAGCATTTT.

The CDR3 nucleotides are TGTGCCAGCAGAGGGACTAGCGGGGCAGATACGCAGTATTTT. It specifies CASRGTSGADTQYF. The V call is TRBV2, the J call TRBJ2-3; 13 bases are a match to TRBD2. J was trimmed by 4 bases and V by 6 bases; bases with no gene match: 1. Germline loops: CDR1 SNHLY, CDR2 FYNNEI. This CDR3 comprises 14 residues.

This clonotype has ten or more counts. This chain connects TRBV7-3 to TRBJ1-1; D remains ambiguous. The germline V gene encodes CDR1 SGHTA and CDR2 FQGTGA. This CDR3 is built from 13 residues. Trimming took off 1 base at V and 1 base at J, with 4 bases between the two ends. CDR3 amino acids: CASSLNGNTEAFF. CDR3 DNA sequence: TGTGCCAGCAGCTTAAATGGGAACACTGAAGCTTTCTTT.

This clonotype appeared a few times. This rearrangement joins TRBV2 to TRBJ1-2; the match to TRBD1 covers 7 bases. The CDR3 extends over 14 amino acids. Germline CDR1 SNHLY, CDR2 FYNNEI. With 6 bases clipped from V and 8 bases from J, the junction kept 12 bases outside the gene matches. CDR3 residues: CASRGDSLEGGYTF. CDR3 nucleotide sequence: TGTGCCAGCAGGGGGGACAGCTTGGAGGGCGGCTACACCTTC.

J is TRBJ2-5 and V is TRBV24-1; TRBD2 matches at 7 bases. The CDR3 has 15 amino acids. The germline V gene encodes CDR1 KGHDR and CDR2 SFDVKD. Trimming at V came to 1 base and at J to 5 bases, leaving 6 bases not matched to a gene. The CDR3 DNA sequence: TGTGCCACCAGTGATTTTTCCGGGAGGCGGGAGACCCAGTACTTC. Protein: CATSDFSGRRETQYF.

The chain has TRBV24-1 and TRBJ2-7, with TRBD1 as a possible D gene (5 bases). Deletions cut 6 bases from V and 4 bases from J, with 6 bases between. Germline V gives CDR1 KGHDR, CDR2 SFDVKD. The CDR3 has 11 residues. The CDR3 DNA follows: TGTGCCACCAGTCAGGGTTACGAGCAGTACTTC. Translating gives CATSQGYEQYF.

The V gene is TRBV9, the J gene TRBJ1-6; D perhaps matches TRBD1 (6 bases). Germline values: CDR1 SGDLS, CDR2 YYNGEE. This CDR3 spans 13 amino acids. The V gene lost 3 bases and the J gene lost 9 bases, with 10 bases spanning the gap. The CDR3: CASSAQGFSPLHF. DNA for the CDR3: TGTGCCAGCAGCGCACAGGGTTTTTCACCCCTCCACTTT.

This chain uses TRBV7-8 with TRBJ2-2; 8 nucleotides align to TRBD2. The germline CDR1 and CDR2 sequences are SGHVS and FQNEAQ. The CDR3 spans 19 residues. The V segment lost 2 bases and the J segment 3 bases; nucleotides outside the gene matches: 14. DNA of the CDR3: TGTGCCAGCAGCTTAAGTTCGGGAGGGTTGTTCAGTGACACCGGGGAGCTGTTTTTT. Translation gives CASSLSSGGLFSDTGELFF.

There are a few counts of this clonotype. This rearrangement joins TRBV4-2 to TRBJ1-5; D remains unclear. Trimming stripped 0 bases from V and 9 bases from J, with 12 bases between. Looked up from germline, CDR1 is LGHNA and CDR2 is YNFKEQ. CDR3 length: 14 residues. The CDR3 coding sequence is TGTGCCAGCAGCCAAGATGCGGTGGATTGGCCCCAGCATTTT. Translating it yields CASSQDAVDWPQHF.

There are a few counts of this clonotype. The CDR3 reads CASRRQGATYEQYF. The CDR3 region has the DNA TGCGCCAGCAGACGACAGGGGGCTACCTACGAGCAGTACTTC. V and J are TRBV5-1 and TRBJ2-7; 10 bases align to TRBD1. Trimming removed 5 bases from V and 2 bases from J; junction bases left unmatched: 4. The CDR3 runs to 14 residues. From germline, CDR1 is SGHRS and CDR2 YFSETQ.

This chain uses TRBV9 with TRBJ2-1; D might be TRBD2 (6 bases). V was cut by 4 bases and J by 2 bases, with 13 bases left in between. The germline gives CDR1 SGDLS, CDR2 YYNGEE. This CDR3 is 15 amino acids long. The CDR3 protein is CASSPAGYPYNEQFF. For the CDR3, the DNA is TGTGCCAGCAGCCCAGCGGGCTACCCCTACAATGAGCAGTTCTTC.

The chain is built from TRBV6-5 and TRBJ2-3; 10 positions agree with TRBD2. The CDR3 consists of 17 residues. The J segment lost 1 base and the V segment lost 4 bases, leaving 8 bases of the junction unmatched. CDR1 MNHEY and CDR2 SVGAGI come from the germline V gene. The CDR3 sequence is CASSFRTSGRGTDTQYF. Written as DNA, the CDR3 is TGTGCCAGCAGTTTTCGGACTAGCGGTCGGGGCACAGATACGCAGTATTTT.

The rearrangement links TRBV6-1 to TRBJ2-7; D may be TRBD1 (6 bases). The CDR3 totals 14 residues. The V and J ends lost 6 bases and 2 bases respectively, with 14 bases between them. The V gene's germline CDR1 is MNHNS and CDR2 SASEGT. The CDR3 coding sequence is TGTGCCAGCAGATTCAGGACAGCCGCCTACGAGCAGTACTTC. This codes for CASRFRTAAYEQYF.

This clonotype was recorded once. V gene TRBV7-9 combines with J gene TRBJ2-5; D not resolved. Trimming pared 5 bases from V and 6 bases from J, leaving 19 bases between. Per the germline V gene, CDR1 is SEHNR and CDR2 is FQNEAQ (reference sequence). CDR3 length equals 15 residues. The CDR3 is CASSIIYVGVQTQYF. The CDR3 DNA follows: TGTGCCAGCAGCATTATTTATGTTGGCGTGCAGACCCAGTACTTC.

The V and J genes are TRBV12-3 or TRBV12-4 and TRBJ1-1, with TRBD1 as a possible D gene (5 bases). Between the trimmed V and J ends, which lost 2 bases and 7 bases, there was a span of 20 bases. The CDR3 totals 16 residues. CDR3 loop: CASSLIFGGEGLEAFF. The CDR3 nucleotides are TGTGCCAGCAGTTTAATTTTTGGAGGGGAGGGGCTTGAAGCTTTCTTT.

This rearrangement joins TRBV5-1 to TRBJ1-2, with 7 bases identical to TRBD1. The CDR3 is 14 amino acids. With 5 bases clipped from V and 8 bases from J, the junction kept 12 bases outside the gene matches. The germline gives CDR1 SGHRS, CDR2 YFSETQ. CDR3 sequence (DNA): TGCGCCAGCAGTATGGGAAGTTCACAGGGGGGCTACACCTTC. Residues: CASSMGSSQGGYTF.

This clonotype was recorded a few times. The chain is built from TRBV11-2 and TRBJ2-1; 11 positions agree with TRBD2. The CDR3 is 16 residues long. V lost 1 base to trimming and J lost 7 bases; unmatched junction nucleotides: 6. Germline V CDR1 and CDR2: SGHAT, FQNNGV. As DNA, the CDR3 is TGTGCCAGCAGCTTAGGGGTCGTAGCGGGGGGGAATGAGCAGTTCTTC. Translation: CASSLGVVAGGNEQFF.